This TCR beta chain was sequenced for a study of cytomegalovirus exposure and HLA in healthy donors. Study summary: Of all 380 or so donors who were genotyped, roughly 81% belonged to the Caucasian-associated ancestry cluster. Study-wide results and limits: Later on, an analysis showed TCR association rates differing by HLA locus, with DRB1 the most and HLA-C the fewest. The classifier reportedly diagnosed cytomegalovirus status with high sensitivity and specificity.

With respect to this clone: Antigen unknown.

Amplification used 60 Vbeta primers and 13 Jbeta primers. Method: immunoSEQ multiplex PCR; TCRdb's copy keeps in-frame clones and lacks some. The table shows under 200,000 clones, with roughly 76% occurring only once. Sequences were obtained from PBMCs. The sequence was collected from a human donor in good health.

The CDR3, as DNA: TGCGCCAGCAGCCAAGATTCGGGACAGGGTTTCTACGAGCAGTACTTC. Protein product: CASSQDSGQGFYEQYF. The rearrangement links TRBV4-1 to TRBJ2-7, with 9 bases that match TRBD1. Germline CDR1 and CDR2: MGHRA and YSYEKL. The CDR3 spans 16 residues. V lost 0 bases to trimming and J lost 3 bases; unmatched junction nucleotides: 6.